The 27 T cell receptor beta chains given below trace back to one sample, sequenced in a study of cytomegalovirus exposure and HLA in healthy donors. The PCR used 60 Vbeta and 13 Jbeta primers. Repertoires were generated with immunoSEQ multiplex PCR, while TCRdb's copy carries only in-frame clones and drops some. The sample has 200,000 to 250,000 clones; 77% are singletons. Sequences were obtained from PBMCs. The receptors come from a woman aged 55-75 years in good health and CMV-seropositive.

The chain couples TRBV5-4 to TRBJ1-2; 7 positions match TRBD1. This CDR3 has 14 amino acids. The junction had 10 bases not matched to a gene; V was cut back by 7 bases and J by 4 bases. Germline CDR1 SGHNT, CDR2 YYREEE (reference sequence). CDR3 region: CASHRTQGGYGYTF. CDR3 bases: TGTGCCAGCCACAGAACCCAGGGGGGCTATGGCTACACCTTC.

V and J are TRBV10-1 and TRBJ2-1, with D tentatively TRBD2 (5 bases). The V gene lost 10 bases and the J gene lost 6 bases, with 16 bases spanning the gap. The CDR3 runs 13 residues. Germline V gives CDR1 WNHNN, CDR2 SYGVQD (reference sequence). CDR3: CANGSGVSNEQFF. The CDR3 bases are TGCGCCAACGGGTCCGGGGTTTCCAATGAGCAGTTCTTC.

The V and J genes are TRBV10-2 and TRBJ2-7; D unresolved. Germline V gene lookup returns CDR1 WSHSY and CDR2 SAAADI. Trimming took off 7 bases at V and 0 bases at J, with 13 bases between the two ends. The CDR3 consists of 14 residues. Written as DNA, the CDR3 is TGCGCCAGCATCCCAGGTCATAGCTCCTACGAGCAGTACTTC. Translating it yields CASIPGHSSYEQYF.

This chain joins TRBV5-4 and TRBJ1-1, with 10 bases fitting TRBD1. The germline V gene has CDR1 SGHNT and CDR2 YYREEE (reference sequence). The V segment lost 3 bases and the J segment 4 bases; nucleotides outside the gene matches: 3. CDR3 length: 14 amino acids. This chain's CDR3 is CASSSGQGGTEAFF. The CDR3 DNA reads as TGTGCCAGCAGCTCCGGACAGGGGGGCACTGAAGCTTTCTTT.

A remark on this clone: Relative to the germline gene, one junction end is altered; a read error may explain this. The chain links TRBV2 to TRBJ2-5, with 9 bases lining up with TRBD2. The CDR3 loop spans 15 amino acids. Looked up from germline, CDR1 is SNHLY and CDR2 is FYNNEI. The CDR3 is CAGSGSRGGAETQYF. The CDR3 nucleotides read TGTGCCGGCAGTGGGTCGCGGGGGGGCGCAGAGACCCAGTACTTC.

V usage is TRBV6-5 and J usage is TRBJ1-4; D gene unclear. This CDR3 has 13 amino acids. Germline V gives CDR1 MNHEY, CDR2 SVGAGI. V shed 3 bases and J shed 6 bases, with 8 bases lying between them. The CDR3 DNA sequence: TGTGCCAGCAGTTATCGGGATCATGAAAAACTGTTTTTT. It codes for CASSYRDHEKLFF.

This sequence joins TRBV11-3 and TRBJ2-2; D may be TRBD2 (6 bases). The CDR3 loop spans 16 amino acids. With 1 base removed from V and 1 base from J, the gap between germline ends came to 10 bases. Looked up from germline, CDR1 is SGHNT and CDR2 is YENEEA. The CDR3 spells CASSLATGGNTGELFF. The DNA for the CDR3 is TGTGCCAGCAGCTTAGCTACCGGGGGGAACACCGGGGAGCTGTTTTTT.

The V gene is TRBV4-2, the J gene TRBJ2-5; the match to TRBD1 covers 11 bases. The germline V gene has CDR1 LGHNA and CDR2 YNFKEQ. Trimming took 1 base from V and 5 from J; bases not matched to a gene: 9. The CDR3 has 17 amino acids. The CDR3 spells CASSQVTGQGVSETQYF. The DNA for the CDR3 is TGTGCCAGCAGCCAAGTAACGGGACAGGGGGTTTCGGAGACCCAGTACTTC.

This chain connects TRBV9 to TRBJ2-1; 12 bases align to TRBD2. Trimming removed 0 bases from V and 10 bases from J; junction bases left unmatched: 5. The CDR3 runs to 15 residues. Per the germline V gene, CDR1 is SGDLS and CDR2 is YYNGEE. CDR3 bases: TGTGCCAGCAGCGTAGCTAGCGGGGGGGCTAGGGAGCAGTTCTTC. Protein: CASSVASGGAREQFF.

The table lists this clone with a count of one. The V gene is TRBV29-1, the J gene TRBJ2-2; TRBD1 matches at 7 bases. The CDR3 runs to 14 residues. Trimming removed 7 bases from V and 3 bases from J; junction bases left unmatched: 8. The germline V gene has CDR1 SQVTM and CDR2 ANQGSEA. CDR3 protein: CSGRQGADTGELFF. CDR3 in DNA: TGCAGCGGCCGACAGGGTGCGGACACCGGGGAGCTGTTTTTT.

The gene calls are TRBV5-1 and TRBJ2-2, with 12 nucleotides matching TRBD1. CDR1 and CDR2 (germline): SGHRS, YFSETQ. CDR3 length: 18 amino acids. With V trimmed by 2 bases and J by 0 bases, 5 bases remained unmatched. In DNA form, the CDR3 reads TGCGCCAGCAGCTTTATAGGGACAGGGGGCACGAACACCGGGGAGCTGTTTTTT. It is translated as CASSFIGTGGTNTGELFF. The whole variable domain, filled in from reference TRBV5-1 and TRBJ2-2, reads KAGVTQTPRYLIKTRGQQVTLSCSPISGHRSVSWYQQTPGQGLQFLFEYFSETQRNKGNFPGRFSGRQFSNSRSEMNVSTLELGDSALYLCASSFIGTGGTNTGELFFGEGSRLTVL.

The chain employs TRBV7-9 and TRBJ1-2; D gene uncertain. V lost 1 base to trimming and J lost 2 bases, with 8 bases between them. CDR3 length: 14 amino acids. The germline CDR1 and CDR2 sequences are SEHNR and FQNEAQ (reference sequence). The CDR3 spells CASSLVPGNYGYTF. Written as DNA, the CDR3 is TGTGCCAGCAGCTTAGTTCCCGGGAACTATGGCTACACCTTC.

The chain uses TRBV5-1 and TRBJ2-5, with 9 bases lining up with TRBD1. This CDR3 contains 15 residues. With 0 bases clipped from V and 5 bases from J, the junction kept 5 bases outside the gene matches. Germline-derived CDR1 and CDR2 are SGHRS and YFSETQ. The CDR3, as DNA: TGCGCCAGCAGCTTGGGCGGGACAGGGAGGGAGACCCAGTACTTC. As protein: CASSLGGTGRETQYF.

The chain uses TRBV5-4 and TRBJ2-3, with 12 nucleotides matching TRBD2. This CDR3 contains 16 residues. Germline assignment: CDR1 SGHNT and CDR2 YYREEE (reference sequence). V was clipped by 3 bases and J by 4 bases; unmatched bases: 6. The CDR3 bases are TGTGCCAGCAGCTCCGGACTAGCGGGATGGGCAGATACGCAGTATTTT. Protein product: CASSSGLAGWADTQYF.

Remarks on this clone: The junction departs from germline at one end; a sequencing error may be responsible. The J gene is TRBJ1-2, the V gene TRBV7-9; perhaps TRBD1 as D (5 bases). The CDR3 is 13 residues long. Per the germline V gene, CDR1 is SEHNR and CDR2 is FQNEAQ (reference sequence). The CDR3 loop reads CSSSFVSGLGYTF. CDR3 sequence (DNA): TGTTCCAGCAGCTTCGTCTCGGGACTAGGCTACACCTTC.

The chain employs TRBV6-5 and TRBJ2-1; D unresolved. Germline assignment: CDR1 MNHEY and CDR2 SVGAGI. V dropped 6 bases and J dropped 6 bases, with 18 bases sitting between them. This CDR3 comprises 15 residues. CDR3 coding DNA: TGTGCCAGCAGCCGTTTCGACTCGTTCACCAATGAGCAGTTCTTC. This gives the protein CASSRFDSFTNEQFF.

The chain carries TRBV5-4 and TRBJ2-7; 7 bases match TRBD1. Germline loops: CDR1 SGHNT, CDR2 YYREEE (reference sequence). V lost 3 bases and J lost 3; bases outside the gene matches: 6. The CDR3 covers 14 residues. CDR3 sequence: CASSSGTEFYEQYF. The CDR3 nucleotides are TGTGCCAGCAGCTCCGGGACAGAGTTCTACGAGCAGTACTTC.

The chain carries TRBV7-2 and TRBJ2-1, with 10 bases matching TRBD2. The CDR3 covers 14 residues. The germline V gene encodes CDR1 SGHTA and CDR2 FQGNSA. V lost 3 bases to trimming and J lost 6 bases; unmatched junction nucleotides: 2. In DNA form, the CDR3 reads TGTGCCAGCAGCTTTACTAGCGGGGTCAATGAGCAGTTCTTC. This gives the protein CASSFTSGVNEQFF.

The rearrangement joins TRBV5-1 to TRBJ1-5; D unclear. The V end was cut by 4 bases, the J end by 4 bases, with 9 bases between. This CDR3 contains 13 residues. Germline V gene data show CDR1 as SGHRS and CDR2 as YFSETQ. DNA for the CDR3: TGCGCCAGCAGCCCAGACGGGAATCAGCCCCAGCATTTT. This encodes CASSPDGNQPQHF.

In this sample, this clone turned up a few times. The chain has TRBV7-9 and TRBJ1-2; 8 bases match TRBD1. The germline CDR1 and CDR2 sequences are SEHNR and FQNEAQ (reference sequence). This CDR3 has 16 residues. V was clipped by 5 bases and J by 6 bases; unmatched bases: 14. CDR3 sequence reads: CASSPLIRGRLDGYTF. The CDR3 nucleotides read TGTGCCAGCAGCCCTCTAATCAGGGGGCGCTTGGATGGCTACACCTTC.

The count of this clone is one. The chain has TRBV5-4 and TRBJ2-2; 11 bases are a match to TRBD2. Germline loops: CDR1 SGHNT, CDR2 YYREEE (reference sequence). The V segment lost 2 bases and the J segment 1 base; nucleotides outside the gene matches: 1. The length of the CDR3 is 16 residues. CDR3 DNA: TGTGCCAGCAGCTTAGGACTAGCGGGGAACACCGGGGAGCTGTTTTTT. Translation gives CASSLGLAGNTGELFF. Complete variable domain (other parts from reference TRBV5-4 and TRBJ2-2): ETGVTQSPTHLIKTRGQQVTLRCSSQSGHNTVSWYQQALGQGPQFIFQYYREEENGRGNFPPRFSGLQFPNYSSELNVNALELDDSALYLCASSLGLAGNTGELFFGEGSRLTVL.

This clone was recorded a few times. The V call is TRBV7-3, the J call TRBJ2-7, with 7 bases that match TRBD1. With V trimmed by 0 bases and J by 7 bases, 9 bases remained unmatched. The CDR3 length is 15 residues. Germline V lookup: CDR1 SGHTA, CDR2 FQGTGA. CDR3 residues: CASSLTWGPGGEQYF. The CDR3 nucleotides are TGTGCCAGCAGCTTAACTTGGGGGCCAGGGGGTGAGCAGTACTTC.

This chain connects TRBV19 to TRBJ1-6, with a weak D call TRBD1 (5 bases). This CDR3 comprises 15 residues. Deletions cut 7 bases from V and 6 bases from J, with 16 bases between. Germline CDR1 reads LNHDA; CDR2 reads SQIVND (reference sequence). The CDR3 region is CASNLGRVSNSPLHF. The CDR3 DNA reads TGTGCCAGTAATCTTGGCAGGGTCTCTAATTCACCCCTCCACTTT.

The V gene is TRBV20-1, the J gene TRBJ2-7, with D possibly being TRBD2 (5 bases). This CDR3 comprises 11 residues. The germline CDR1 and CDR2 sequences are DFQATT and SNEGSKA (reference sequence). Trimming removed 6 bases from V and 0 bases from J, with 6 bases in between. The CDR3 is CSAGSSYEQYF. The DNA of the CDR3 is TGCAGTGCGGGGAGCTCCTACGAGCAGTACTTC.

The chain is built from TRBV5-4 and TRBJ2-6; possible D gene TRBD1, 6 bases. V was clipped by 4 bases and J by 2 bases, with 10 bases between them. Looked up from germline, CDR1 is SGHNT and CDR2 is YYREEE (reference sequence). The CDR3 loop spans 15 amino acids. CDR3 sequence reads: CASSHRDTGANVLTF. The CDR3, as DNA: TGTGCCAGCAGCCACAGGGATACTGGGGCCAACGTCCTGACTTTC.

The chain employs TRBV2 and TRBJ1-2; D is perhaps TRBD1 (5 bases). Trimming took 1 base from V and 2 from J, leaving 5 bases between them. This CDR3 comprises 13 residues. Germline lookup yields CDR1 SNHLY and CDR2 FYNNEI. The CDR3 reads CASSEEGNYGYTF. As DNA, the CDR3 is TGTGCCAGCAGTGAAGAGGGGAACTATGGCTACACCTTC.

This chain connects TRBV29-1 to TRBJ2-7; possibly TRBD1 for D (5 bases). V was clipped by 7 bases and J by 0 bases, with 13 bases between them. The CDR3 extends over 13 amino acids. Germline V gene data show CDR1 as SQVTM and CDR2 as ANQGSEA. DNA for the CDR3: TGCAGCGCCGTGGGGCCGAACTCCTACGAGCAGTACTTC. Encoded protein: CSAVGPNSYEQYF.